Detailed here is one T cell receptor (beta chain). This sample stems from a study of shared clonotypes between healthy human individuals. Terminally differentiated effector memory CD45RA+ cells were left out of the naive CD8 fraction, which was CD45RO-negative and positively selected for CCR7. Assay used: immunoSEQ multiplex PCR; TCRdb lists only in-frame clones, some missing. The repertoire includes around 580,000 clones, about 98% of them detected once, and 0.25% to 0.35% sits in the top ten. The CDR3 spans 16 residues. Per germline, CDR1 MNHEY and CDR2 SVGAGI. The germline V and J ends were trimmed by 0 bases and 4 bases, with 15 bases remaining between them.

The source is a man aged 30 to 45 in good health. The sample consisted of naive CD8+ T cells sorted from blood. The chain is built from TRBV6-5 and TRBJ1-1, with D possibly TRBD1 on 5 matching bases. DNA of the CDR3: TGTGCCAGCAGTTACTCGAAAGTACGGGGGTTCACTGAAGCTTTCTTT. Amino acid sequence: CASSYSKVRGFTEAFF.